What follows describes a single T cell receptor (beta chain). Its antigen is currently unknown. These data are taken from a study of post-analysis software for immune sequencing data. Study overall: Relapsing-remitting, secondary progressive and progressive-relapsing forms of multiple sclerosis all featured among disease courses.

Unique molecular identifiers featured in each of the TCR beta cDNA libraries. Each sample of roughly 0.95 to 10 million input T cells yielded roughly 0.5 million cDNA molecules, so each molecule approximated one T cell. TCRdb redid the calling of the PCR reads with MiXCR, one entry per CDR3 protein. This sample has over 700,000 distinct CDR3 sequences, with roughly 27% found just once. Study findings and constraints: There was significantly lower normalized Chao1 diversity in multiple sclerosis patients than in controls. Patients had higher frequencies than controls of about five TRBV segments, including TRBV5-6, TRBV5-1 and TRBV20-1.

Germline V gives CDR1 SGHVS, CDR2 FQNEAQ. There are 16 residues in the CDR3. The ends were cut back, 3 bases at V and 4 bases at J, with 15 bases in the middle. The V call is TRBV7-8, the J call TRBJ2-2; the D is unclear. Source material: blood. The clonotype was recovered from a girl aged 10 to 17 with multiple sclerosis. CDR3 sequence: CASSFGREIRTGELFF. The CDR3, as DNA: TGTGCCAGCAGCTTTGGGCGAGAGATACGCACCGGGGAGCTGTTTTTT.